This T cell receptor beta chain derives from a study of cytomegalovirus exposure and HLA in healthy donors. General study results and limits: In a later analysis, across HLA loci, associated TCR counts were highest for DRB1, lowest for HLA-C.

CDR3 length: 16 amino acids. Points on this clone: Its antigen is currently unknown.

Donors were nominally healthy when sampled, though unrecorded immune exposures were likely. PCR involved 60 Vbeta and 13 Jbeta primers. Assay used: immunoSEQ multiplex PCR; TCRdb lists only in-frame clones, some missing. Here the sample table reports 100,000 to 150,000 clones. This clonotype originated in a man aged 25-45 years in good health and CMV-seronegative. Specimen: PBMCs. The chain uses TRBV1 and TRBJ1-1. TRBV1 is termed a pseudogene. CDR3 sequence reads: CTSSHIFRGGNTEAFF. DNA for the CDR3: TGCACCAGCAGCCATATCTTCCGGGGGGGGAACACTGAAGCTTTCTTT.